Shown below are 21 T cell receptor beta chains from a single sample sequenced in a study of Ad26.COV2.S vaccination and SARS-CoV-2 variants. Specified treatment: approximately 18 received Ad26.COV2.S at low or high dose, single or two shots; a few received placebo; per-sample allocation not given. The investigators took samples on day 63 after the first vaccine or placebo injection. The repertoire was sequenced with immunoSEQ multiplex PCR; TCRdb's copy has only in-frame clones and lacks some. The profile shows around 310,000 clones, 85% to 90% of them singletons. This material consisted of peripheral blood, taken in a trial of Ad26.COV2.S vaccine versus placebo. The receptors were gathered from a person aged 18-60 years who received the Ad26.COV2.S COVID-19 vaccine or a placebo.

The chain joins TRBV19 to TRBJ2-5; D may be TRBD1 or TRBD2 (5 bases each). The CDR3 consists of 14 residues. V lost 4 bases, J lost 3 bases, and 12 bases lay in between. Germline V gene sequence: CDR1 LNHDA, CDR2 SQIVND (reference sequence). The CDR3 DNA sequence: TGTGCCAGTAGTACCCCGGGACGCGAAGAGACCCAGTACTTC. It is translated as CASSTPGREETQYF.

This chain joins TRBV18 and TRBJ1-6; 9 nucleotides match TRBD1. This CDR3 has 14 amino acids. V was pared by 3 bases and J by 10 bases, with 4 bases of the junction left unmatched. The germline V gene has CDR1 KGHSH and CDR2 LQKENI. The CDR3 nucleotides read TGTGCCAGCTCACCGACAGGGGGTTACTCACCCCTCCACTTT. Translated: CASSPTGGYSPLHF.

CDR3 in DNA: TGTGCCAGCAGCTTAGACGTCACCGGGGAGCTGTTTTTT. The encoded protein is CASSLDVTGELFF. V gene TRBV7-2 combines with J gene TRBJ2-2; the D is unclear. This CDR3 has 13 residues. Germline CDR1 SGHTA, CDR2 FQGNSA. Trimming removed 1 base at V and 4 bases at J, with 4 bases between.

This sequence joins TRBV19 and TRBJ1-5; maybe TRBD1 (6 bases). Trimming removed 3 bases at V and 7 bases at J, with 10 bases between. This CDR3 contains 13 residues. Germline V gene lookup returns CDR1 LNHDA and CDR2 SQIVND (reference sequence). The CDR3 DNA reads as TGTGCCAGTAGTATGAATGGGGGCCAGCCCCAGCATTTT. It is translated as CASSMNGGQPQHF.

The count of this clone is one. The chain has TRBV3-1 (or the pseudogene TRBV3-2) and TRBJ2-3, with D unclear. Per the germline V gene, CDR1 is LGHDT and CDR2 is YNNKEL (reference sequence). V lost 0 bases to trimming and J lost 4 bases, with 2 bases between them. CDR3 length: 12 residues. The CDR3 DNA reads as TGTGCCAGCAGCCAAGATCCAGATACGCAGTATTTT. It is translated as CASSQDPDTQYF.

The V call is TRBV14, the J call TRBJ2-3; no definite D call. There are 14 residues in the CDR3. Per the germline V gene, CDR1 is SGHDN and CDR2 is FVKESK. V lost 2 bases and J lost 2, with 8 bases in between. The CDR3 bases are TGTGCCAGCAGCCAATTTATTGCCACAGATACGCAGTATTTT. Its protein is CASSQFIATDTQYF.

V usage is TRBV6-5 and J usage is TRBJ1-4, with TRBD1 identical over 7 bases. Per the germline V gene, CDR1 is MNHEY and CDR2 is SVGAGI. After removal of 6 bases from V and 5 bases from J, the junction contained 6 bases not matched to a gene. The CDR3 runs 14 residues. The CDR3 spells CASSAGTVNEKLFF. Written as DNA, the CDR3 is TGTGCCAGCAGCGCCGGGACAGTAAATGAAAAACTGTTTTTT.

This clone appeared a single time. The CDR3 DNA reads TGCAGTGCTAGTCAGGGGGTGGCTAATCAGCCCCAGCATTTT. Translating it yields CSASQGVANQPQHF. The V and J genes are TRBV20-1 and TRBJ1-5; 7 bases match TRBD1. The germline V gene encodes CDR1 DFQATT and CDR2 SNEGSKA (reference sequence). The V and J ends lost 3 bases and 4 bases, in that order; junction bases with no gene match: 6. The CDR3 totals 14 residues.

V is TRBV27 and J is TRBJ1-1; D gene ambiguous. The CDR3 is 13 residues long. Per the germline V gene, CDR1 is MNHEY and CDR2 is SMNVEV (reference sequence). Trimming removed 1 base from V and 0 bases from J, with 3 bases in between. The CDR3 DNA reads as TGTGCCAGCAGTTTATTCCTGAACACTGAAGCTTTCTTT. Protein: CASSLFLNTEAFF.

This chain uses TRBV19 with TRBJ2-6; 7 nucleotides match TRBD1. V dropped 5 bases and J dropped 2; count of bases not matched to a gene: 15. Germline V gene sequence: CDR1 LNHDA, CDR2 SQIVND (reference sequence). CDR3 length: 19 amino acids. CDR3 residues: CASSPGQVVVGTGANVLTF. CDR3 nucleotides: TGTGCCAGTAGTCCTGGACAGGTTGTCGTCGGTACTGGGGCCAACGTCCTGACTTTC.

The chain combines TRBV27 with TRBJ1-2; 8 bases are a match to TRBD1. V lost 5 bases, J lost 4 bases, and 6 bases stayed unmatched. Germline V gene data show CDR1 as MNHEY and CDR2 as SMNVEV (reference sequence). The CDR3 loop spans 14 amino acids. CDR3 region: CASSPTGVGYGYTF. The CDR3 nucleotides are TGTGCCAGCAGTCCGACAGGGGTTGGCTATGGCTACACCTTC.

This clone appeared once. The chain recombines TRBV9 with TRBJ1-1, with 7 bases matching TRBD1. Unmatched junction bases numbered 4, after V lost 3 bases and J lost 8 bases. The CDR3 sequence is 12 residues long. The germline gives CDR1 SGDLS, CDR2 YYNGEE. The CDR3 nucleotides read TGTGCCAGCAGCGCCCGGGACAGAGAAGCTTTCTTT. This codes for CASSARDREAFF.

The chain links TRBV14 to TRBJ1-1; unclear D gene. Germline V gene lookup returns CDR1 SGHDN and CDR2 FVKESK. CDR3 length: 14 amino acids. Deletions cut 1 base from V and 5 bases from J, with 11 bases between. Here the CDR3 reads CASSQVRGRTEAFF. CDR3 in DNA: TGTGCCAGCAGCCAAGTAAGAGGGAGGACTGAAGCTTTCTTT. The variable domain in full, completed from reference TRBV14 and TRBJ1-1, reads EAGVTQFPSHSVIEKGQTVTLRCDPISGHDNLYWYRRVMGKEIKFLLHFVKESKQDESGMPNNRFLAERTGGTYSTLKVQPAELEDSGVYFCASSQVRGRTEAFFGQGTRLTVV.

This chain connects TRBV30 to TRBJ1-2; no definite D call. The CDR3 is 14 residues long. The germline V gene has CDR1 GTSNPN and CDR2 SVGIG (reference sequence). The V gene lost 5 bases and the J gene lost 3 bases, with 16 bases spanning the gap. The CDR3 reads CAWAARGDHYGYTF. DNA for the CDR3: TGTGCCTGGGCGGCGCGAGGAGACCACTATGGCTACACCTTC.

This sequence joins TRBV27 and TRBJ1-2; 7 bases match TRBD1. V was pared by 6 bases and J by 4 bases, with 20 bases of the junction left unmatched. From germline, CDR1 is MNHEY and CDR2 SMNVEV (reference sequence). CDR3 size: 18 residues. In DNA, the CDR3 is TGTGCCAGCAGCAATCGACAGGGCTCCTTTTTTTGGGGCTATGGCTACACCTTC. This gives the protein CASSNRQGSFFWGYGYTF.

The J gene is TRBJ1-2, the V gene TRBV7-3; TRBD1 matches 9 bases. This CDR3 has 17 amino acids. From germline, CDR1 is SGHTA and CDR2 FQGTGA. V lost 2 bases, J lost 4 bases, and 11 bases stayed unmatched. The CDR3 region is CASSLGPGGQGTYGYTF. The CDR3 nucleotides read TGTGCCAGCAGCTTAGGGCCAGGGGGACAGGGTACCTATGGCTACACCTTC. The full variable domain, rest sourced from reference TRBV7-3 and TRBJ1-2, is GAGVSQTPSNKVTEKGKYVELRCDPISGHTALYWYRQSLGQGPEFLIYFQGTGAADDSGLPNDRFFAVRPEGSVSTLKIQRTERGDSAVYLCASSLGPGGQGTYGYTFGSGTRLTVV.

CDR3 DNA sequence: TGCGCCAGCAGCCAAGAGGGGGGCGGGTACAGCACAGATACGCAGTATTTT. Its translation: CASSQEGGGYSTDTQYF. This chain links TRBV4-3 with TRBJ2-3; D might be TRBD1 or TRBD2, each matching 6 bases. Germline CDR1 and CDR2: LGHNA and YSLEER. The CDR3 totals 17 residues. Trimming cost V 0 bases and J 0 bases, with 13 bases left between them.

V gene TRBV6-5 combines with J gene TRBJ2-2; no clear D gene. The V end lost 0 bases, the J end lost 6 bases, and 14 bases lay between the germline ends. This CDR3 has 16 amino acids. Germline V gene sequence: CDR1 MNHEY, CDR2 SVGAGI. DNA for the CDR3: TGTGCCAGCAGTTACTCGTCCCCGGGTGGCGCCGGGGAGCTGTTTTTT. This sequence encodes CASSYSSPGGAGELFF.

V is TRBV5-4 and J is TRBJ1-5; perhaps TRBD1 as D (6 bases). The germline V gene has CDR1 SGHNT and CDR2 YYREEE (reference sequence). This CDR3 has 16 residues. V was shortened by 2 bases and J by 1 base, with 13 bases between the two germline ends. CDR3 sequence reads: CASSFGDKMSNQPQHF. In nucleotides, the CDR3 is TGTGCCAGCAGCTTTGGGGACAAGATGAGCAATCAGCCCCAGCATTTT.

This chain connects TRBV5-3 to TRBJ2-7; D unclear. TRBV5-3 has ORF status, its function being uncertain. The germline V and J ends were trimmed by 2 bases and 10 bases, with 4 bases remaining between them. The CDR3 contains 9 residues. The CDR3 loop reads CARSLLQYF. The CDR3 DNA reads TGTGCCAGAAGCTTATTACAGTACTTC.

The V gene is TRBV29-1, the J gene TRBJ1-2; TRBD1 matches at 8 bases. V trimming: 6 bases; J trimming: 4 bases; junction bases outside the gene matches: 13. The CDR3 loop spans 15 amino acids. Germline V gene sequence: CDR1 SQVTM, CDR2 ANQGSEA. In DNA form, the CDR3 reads TGCAGCGTCCGGGACAGGTTATTAATATCCTATGGCTACACCTTC. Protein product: CSVRDRLLISYGYTF.